This T cell receptor beta chain was sequenced for a study of T-cell memory formation after mild COVID-19. Study-wide results and caveats: A second wave expanding day 15 to 37 was CD4+-biased; contracting clones were balanced. There was no confirmation that second-wave clones peaking on day 37 were SARS-CoV-2 specific.

This clonotype has just a few counts. The target antigen is unknown. One end of the junction is discordant with germline, which a read error may explain. The TCR alpha and TCR beta cDNA libraries, bearing sample barcodes and UMIs, were generated by 5'RACE using constant-segment primers. A single record per CDR3 protein comes from TCRdb applying MiXCR to the 5' RACE reads. The repertoire holds hundreds of thousands of distinct CDR3 sequences, with around 30% as singletons. CDR3 length: 11 amino acids. This TCR derives from an adult woman who had mild COVID-19 (a few samples of this study predate the infection). Cell type and time point are not known. This rearrangement joins TRBV12-3 or TRBV12-4 to TRBJ2-7; tentatively, D is TRBD2 (5 bases). Source material: PBMCs or a T cell subset sorted from them (not recorded which). The CDR3 spells CASSLAFEQYF. The CDR3 nucleotides read TGTGCCAGCAGTCTAGCTTTCGAGCAGTACTTC.